This TCR beta chain was recorded in a study of CD8+ T cells in alopecia areata. This CDR3 has 16 amino acids. V lost 2 bases and J lost 1, with 14 bases in between. Germline lookup yields CDR1 LGHNA and CDR2 YSLEER. Whole-study findings and limits: While patients received tofacitinib, many expanded lesional clones remained present in scalp and blood. The study found higher clonality in lesional than normal scalp, especially in alopecia totalis/universalis.

About this clone itself: The target antigen is unknown.

The treatment is: oral pan-JAK inhibitor, 5-10 mg twice daily. Sampling of alopecia areata patients yielded lesional scalp punch biopsies as well as peripheral blood. Sequencing used cDNA as its template, made by extracting RNA and reverse transcribing it. Some clones are missing from TCRdb's copy, which holds only in-frame ones; the method was immunoSEQ multiplex PCR. The sample gives 170,000 or so clones, roughly 65% of which show up once; more than 0.7% is in the top ten. The V and J genes are TRBV4-3 and TRBJ1-1; D call uncertain. Sequencing used CD4+ T cells sorted from blood, obtained at week 4, from a patient treated with tofacitinib. The receptor was isolated from a human donor with alopecia areata. The CDR3 sequence is CASSQSPGGENTEAFF. CDR3 DNA sequence: TGCGCCAGCAGCCAAAGCCCAGGTGGGGAGAACACTGAAGCTTTCTTT.